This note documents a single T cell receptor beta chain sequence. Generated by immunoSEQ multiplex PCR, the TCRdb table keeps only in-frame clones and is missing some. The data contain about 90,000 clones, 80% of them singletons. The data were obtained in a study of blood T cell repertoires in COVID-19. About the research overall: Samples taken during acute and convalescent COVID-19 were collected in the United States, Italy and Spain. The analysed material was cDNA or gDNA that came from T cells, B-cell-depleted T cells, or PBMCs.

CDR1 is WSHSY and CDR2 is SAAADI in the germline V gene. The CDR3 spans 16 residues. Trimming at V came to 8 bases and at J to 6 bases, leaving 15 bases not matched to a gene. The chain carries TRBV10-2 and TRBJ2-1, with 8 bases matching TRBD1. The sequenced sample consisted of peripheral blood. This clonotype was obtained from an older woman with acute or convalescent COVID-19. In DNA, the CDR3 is TGCGCCAGCGGCGGGGATCAACCGACAGGGGCCAATGAGCAGTTCTTC. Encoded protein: CASGGDQPTGANEQFF.